This T cell receptor beta chain was retrieved from a study of CD8 T cells in Susac syndrome. The germline gives CDR1 SQVTM, CDR2 ANQGSEA. V was pared by 7 bases and J by 9 bases, with 8 bases of the junction left unmatched. The CDR3 length is 12 residues. Random hexamers primed reverse transcription of about 0.5 to 1 ug RNA. It was immunoSEQ multiplex PCR that amplified TCR beta CDR3 across 54 Vbeta and 13 Jbeta. TCRdb independently ran MiXCR on the immunoSEQ multiplex PCR reads; one entry per CDR3 protein. The table has roughly 200,000 distinct CDR3 sequences, roughly 96% seen once. Remarks on this clonotype: Its target is unknown.

Overall study findings and caveats: The study conceded that relatively few individuals underwent its TCR sequencing and HLA analysis.

Source material: CD4+ T cells from PBMCs. This chain connects TRBV29-1 to TRBJ2-1; 8 positions match TRBD2. This receptor was identified in a human donor in good health. CDR3 in amino acids: CSGGLAPGEQFF. The CDR3 bases are TGCAGCGGCGGACTAGCTCCTGGTGAGCAGTTCTTC.